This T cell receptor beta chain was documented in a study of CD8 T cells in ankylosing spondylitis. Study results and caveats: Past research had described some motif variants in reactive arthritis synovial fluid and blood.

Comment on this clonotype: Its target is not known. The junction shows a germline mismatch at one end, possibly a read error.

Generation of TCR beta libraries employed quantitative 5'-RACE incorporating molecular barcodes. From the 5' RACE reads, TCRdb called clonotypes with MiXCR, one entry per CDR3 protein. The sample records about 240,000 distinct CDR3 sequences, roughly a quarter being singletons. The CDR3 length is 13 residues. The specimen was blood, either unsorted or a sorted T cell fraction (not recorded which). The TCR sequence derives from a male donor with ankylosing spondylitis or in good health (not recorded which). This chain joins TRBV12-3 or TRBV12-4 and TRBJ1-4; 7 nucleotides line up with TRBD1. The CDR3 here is CASSLGTQGQPNF. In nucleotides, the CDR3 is TGTGCCAGCAGTTTAGGTACTCAGGGACAGCCAAATTTT.